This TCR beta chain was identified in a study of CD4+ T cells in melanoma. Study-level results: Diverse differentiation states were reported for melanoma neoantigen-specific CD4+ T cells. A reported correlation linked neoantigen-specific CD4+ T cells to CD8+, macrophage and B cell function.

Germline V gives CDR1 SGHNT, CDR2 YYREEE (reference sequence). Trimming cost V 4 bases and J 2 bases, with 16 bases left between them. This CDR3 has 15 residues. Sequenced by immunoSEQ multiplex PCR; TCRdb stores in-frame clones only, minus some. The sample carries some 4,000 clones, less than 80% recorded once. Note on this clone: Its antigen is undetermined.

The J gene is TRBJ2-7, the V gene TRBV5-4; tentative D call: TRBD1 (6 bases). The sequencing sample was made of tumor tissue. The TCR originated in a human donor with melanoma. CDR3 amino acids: CASSPDRDTAYEQYF. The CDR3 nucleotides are TGTGCCAGCAGCCCTGACCGGGACACAGCCTACGAGCAGTACTTC.